This T cell receptor (beta chain) appears in the sequencing data of a study of cytomegalovirus exposure and HLA in healthy donors. Germline CDR1 reads SGHRS; CDR2 reads YFSETQ. The germline V and J ends were trimmed by 4 bases and 2 bases, with 12 bases remaining between them. CDR3 size: 14 residues. On this clone itself: Its specificity is unknown.

PCR employed 60 Vbeta and 13 Jbeta primers. Clones were sequenced by immunoSEQ multiplex PCR, and TCRdb holds only the in-frame ones, with some missing. Its table records around 51,000 clones. Notes on the study in general: Fewer N-insertions than the approximately 700-donor mean were reportedly shown by an Asian-associated ancestry cluster in a later analysis. Using a false discovery rate of 0.05, a later analysis showed that approximately 16,000 TCR beta sequences were associated with HLA alleles. The authors considered a cluster of highly shared sequence variants likely to be a sequencing artifact.

The chain carries TRBV5-1 and TRBJ2-5; a possible D gene is TRBD1 (5 bases). Sequenced material: PBMCs. The TCR sequence derives from a man in his forties or fifties in good health and CMV-seropositive. The CDR3 DNA reads as TGCGCCAGCAGCGTCGGACAAGGACAAGAGACCCAGTACTTC. It yields the protein CASSVGQGQETQYF. Filled out from reference TRBV5-1 and TRBJ2-5, the complete variable domain reads KAGVTQTPRYLIKTRGQQVTLSCSPISGHRSVSWYQQTPGQGLQFLFEYFSETQRNKGNFPGRFSGRQFSNSRSEMNVSTLELGDSALYLCASSVGQGQETQYFGPGTRLLVL.